This record covers a single T cell receptor (beta chain). What it recognizes is unknown. This entry is derived from a study of early T cells in non-severe SARS-CoV-2 infection. Study as a whole: Unsorted whole-blood RNA was sequenced in bulk, leaving chains unpaired. Findings and caveats of the study: Clonotype matching in VDJdb favored anti-spike CD8 responses and did not capture private and CD4 specificities.

The protocol attached unique molecular identifiers to individual cDNA molecules. TCRdb ran MiXCR on the 5' RACE reads and lists one entry per CDR3 protein. The table has tens of thousands of distinct CDR3 sequences, over 20% seen once; the top ten hold approximately 15%. This TCR came from an adult who was a healthcare worker with PCR-confirmed SARS-CoV-2 infection or an uninfected control (not recorded which). The source was whole blood, collected at baseline.

CDR3 bases: TGTGCCAGCAGGGACAGGGCGGGGTCGGACACTGAAGCTTTCTTT. Its translation is CASRDRAGSDTEAFF. The genes are TRBV12-3 or TRBV12-4 and TRBJ1-1; 8 positions agree with TRBD1. Losses at the gene ends were 6 bases for V and 3 bases for J; bases not matched to a gene: 9. The CDR3 runs to 15 residues.